This TCR beta chain was observed in a study of PD-L1 blockade in urothelial cancer. On the study more broadly: Blood analysis was done at 3 weeks (second dose) and 6 weeks after treatment began. Overall study results and limits: Below-median pretreatment blood TCR clonality predicted better survival.

The CDR3 extends over 15 amino acids. Unmatched junction bases numbered 0, after V lost 1 base and J lost 3 bases. Germline V CDR1 and CDR2: SGHDN, FVKESK. Some clones are missing from TCRdb's copy, which holds only in-frame ones; the method was immunoSEQ multiplex PCR. The table has over 50,000 clones, around 84% seen once; the top ten hold less than 3.5%. On this clone: Its specificity is not known.

The specimen was PBMCs, collected around atezolizumab (anti-PD-L1) treatment. The receptor's source is a man between 45 and 60 years old with urothelial cancer. The J gene is TRBJ2-3, the V gene TRBV14; 11 bases line up with TRBD2. This CDR3 reads CASSQGLAGTDTQYF. Written as DNA, the CDR3 is TGTGCCAGCAGCCAAGGACTAGCGGGAACAGATACGCAGTATTTT. Combining the CDR3 with reference TRBV14 and TRBJ2-3 gives the whole variable domain EAGVTQFPSHSVIEKGQTVTLRCDPISGHDNLYWYRRVMGKEIKFLLHFVKESKQDESGMPNNRFLAERTGGTYSTLKVQPAELEDSGVYFCASSQGLAGTDTQYFGPGTRLTVL.